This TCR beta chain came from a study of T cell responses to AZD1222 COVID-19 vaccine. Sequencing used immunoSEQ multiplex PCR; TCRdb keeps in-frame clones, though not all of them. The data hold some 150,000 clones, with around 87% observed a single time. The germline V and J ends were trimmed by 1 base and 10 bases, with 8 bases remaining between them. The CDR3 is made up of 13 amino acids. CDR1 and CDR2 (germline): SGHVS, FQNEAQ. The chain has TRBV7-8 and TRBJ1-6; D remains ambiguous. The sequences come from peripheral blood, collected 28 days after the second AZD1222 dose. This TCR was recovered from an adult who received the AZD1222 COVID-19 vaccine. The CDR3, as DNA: TGTGCCAGCAGCTTAGAGTCCCAATCACCCCTCCACTTT. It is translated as CASSLESQSPLHF.